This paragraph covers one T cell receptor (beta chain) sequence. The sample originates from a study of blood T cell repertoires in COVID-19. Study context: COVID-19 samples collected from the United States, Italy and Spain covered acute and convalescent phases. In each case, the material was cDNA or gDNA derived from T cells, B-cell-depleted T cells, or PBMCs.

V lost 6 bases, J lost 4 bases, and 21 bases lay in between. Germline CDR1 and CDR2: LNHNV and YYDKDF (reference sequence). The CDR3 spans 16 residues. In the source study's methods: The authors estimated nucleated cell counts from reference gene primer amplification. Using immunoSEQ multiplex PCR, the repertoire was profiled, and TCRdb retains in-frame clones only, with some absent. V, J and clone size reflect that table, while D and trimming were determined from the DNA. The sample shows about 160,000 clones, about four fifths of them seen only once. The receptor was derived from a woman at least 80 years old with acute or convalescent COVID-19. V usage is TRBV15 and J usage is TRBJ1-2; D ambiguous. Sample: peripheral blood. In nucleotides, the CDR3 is TGTGCCACCAGTGGAGGGTGGCAGGACCTTTCCTATGGCTACACCTTC. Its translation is CATSGGWQDLSYGYTF.